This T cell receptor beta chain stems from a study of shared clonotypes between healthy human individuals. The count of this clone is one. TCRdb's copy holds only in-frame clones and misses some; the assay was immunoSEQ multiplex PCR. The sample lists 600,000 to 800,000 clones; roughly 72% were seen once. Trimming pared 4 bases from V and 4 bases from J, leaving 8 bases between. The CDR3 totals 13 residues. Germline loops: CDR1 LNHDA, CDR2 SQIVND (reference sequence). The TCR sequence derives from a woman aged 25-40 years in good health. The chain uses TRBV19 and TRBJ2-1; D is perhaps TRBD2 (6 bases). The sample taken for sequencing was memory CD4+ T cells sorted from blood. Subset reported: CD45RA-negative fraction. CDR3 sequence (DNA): TGTGCCAGTAGTAGCGGGATTTACAATGAGCAGTTCTTC. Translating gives CASSSGIYNEQFF.